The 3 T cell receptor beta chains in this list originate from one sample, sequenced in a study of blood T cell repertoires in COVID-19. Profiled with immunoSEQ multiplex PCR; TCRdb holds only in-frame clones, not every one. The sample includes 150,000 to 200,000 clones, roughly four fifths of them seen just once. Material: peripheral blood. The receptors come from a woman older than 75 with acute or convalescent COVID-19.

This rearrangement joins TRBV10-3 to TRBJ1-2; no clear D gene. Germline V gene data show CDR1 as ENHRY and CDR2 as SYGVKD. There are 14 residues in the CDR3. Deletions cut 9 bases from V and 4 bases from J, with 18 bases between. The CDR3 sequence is CAISFYEDGYGYTF. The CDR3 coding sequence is TGTGCCATTTCCTTTTACGAGGATGGCTATGGCTACACCTTC.

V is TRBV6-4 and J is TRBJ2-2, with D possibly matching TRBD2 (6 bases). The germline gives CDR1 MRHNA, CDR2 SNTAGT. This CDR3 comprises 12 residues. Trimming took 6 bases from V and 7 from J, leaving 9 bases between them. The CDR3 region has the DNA TGTGCCAGCAGACGGGAGAACGGGGAGCTGTTTTTT. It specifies CASRRENGELFF.

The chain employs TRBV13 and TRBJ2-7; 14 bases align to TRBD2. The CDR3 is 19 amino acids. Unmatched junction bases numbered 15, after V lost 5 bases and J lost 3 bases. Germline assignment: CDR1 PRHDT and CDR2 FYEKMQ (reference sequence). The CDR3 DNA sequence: TGTGCCAGCAGCACCGAAACCGGGACTAGCGGGAGTAGATACTACGAGCAGTACTTC. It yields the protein CASSTETGTSGSRYYEQYF. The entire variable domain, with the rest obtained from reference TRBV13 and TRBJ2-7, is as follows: AAGVIQSPRHLIKEKRETATLKCYPIPRHDTVYWYQQGPGQDPQFLISFYEKMQSDKGSIPDRFSAQQFSDYHSELNMSSLELGDSALYFCASSTETGTSGSRYYEQYFGPGTRLTVT.